The rows below give T cell receptor beta chains drawn from one sample of a study of blood T cell repertoires in COVID-19. Assay: immunoSEQ multiplex PCR; the TCRdb copy retains only in-frame clones and omits some. The sample contains some 70,000 clones, 79% of which appear only once. The source material was peripheral blood. These receptors all stem from a woman aged 50 to 65 with acute or convalescent COVID-19. The CDR3 runs from the conserved cysteine through the conserved F or W. Fields, in order: clone size, J gene, CDR3 length, V gene, D gene, CDR3 DNA, CDR3 protein. A D gene is named only where the DNA matches it firmly. Rows give clone size only sometimes, using once, few, many, or a class for an expanded clone.

>.|TRBJ1-5|14|TRBV18|.
TGTGCCAGCTCACCGAGTCCCCTCAATCAGCCCCAGCATTTT
CASSPSPLNQPQHF
>.|TRBJ1-2|16|TRBV6-6|TRBD1
TGTGCCAGCACCTCTCCTCAGGGGGGTGTGGATTATGGCTACACCTTC
CASTSPQGGVDYGYTF
>once|TRBJ2-7|14|TRBV18|TRBD1
TGTGCCAGCTCACCGAGGCAGGGGGCCTACGAGCAGTACTTC
CASSPRQGAYEQYF
>.|TRBJ1-2|12|TRBV13|TRBD1
TGTGCCAGCAGCACCAAAGACAGGGAGTCAACCTTC
CASSTKDRESTF
>.|TRBJ1-6|11|TRBV7-9|TRBD1
TGTGCCGGCGACAGGGATTCACCCCTCCACTTT
CAGDRDSPLHF
>few|TRBJ1-1|16|TRBV5-4|.
TGTGCCAGCAGCTTGGGGGTCGCGGGTCTGAACACTGAAGCTTTCTTT
CASSLGVAGLNTEAFF
>.|TRBJ1-1|13|TRBV29-1|.
TGCAGCGTTGAAGAAAACAGCCGGACTGAAGCTTTCTTT
CSVEENSRTEAFF
>.|TRBJ2-1|13|TRBV5-1|TRBD1
TGCGCCAGCAGCGCCGGACAGGCTAATGAGCAGTTCTTC
CASSAGQANEQFF
>.|TRBJ2-1|15|TRBV7-3|TRBD2
TGTGCCAGCAGCTTAGCGGGAGATGGTTACAATGAGCAGTTCTTC
CASSLAGDGYNEQFF
>.|TRBJ2-3|17|TRBV30|TRBD2
TGTGCCTGGCGGCGAGGATTTAGCGGGGGGAGCACAGATACGCAGTATTTT
CAWRRGFSGGSTDTQYF
>.|TRBJ2-3|11|TRBV2|.
TGTGCCAGCGAGAGCACAGATACGCAGTATTTT
CASESTDTQYF
>.|TRBJ1-4|16|TRBV29-1|TRBD1
TGCAGCGTTGAGATGGGGTCAGGGGGCCCTAATGAAAAACTGTTTTTT
CSVEMGSGGPNEKLFF
>.|TRBJ2-1|15|TRBV5-4|TRBD2
TGTGCCAGCAGTTCCGGGACTAGCAACTACAATGAGCAGTTCTTC
CASSSGTSNYNEQFF
>few|TRBJ1-1|12|TRBV3-1/TRBV3-2|.
TGTGCCAGCAGCCTTACCGGAGCAGTAGCTTTCTTT
CASSLTGAVAFF
>.|TRBJ2-1|13|TRBV7-9|.
TGTGCCAGCACAGGGGTCGGGTACAATGAGCAGTTCTTC
CASTGVGYNEQFF
>few|TRBJ1-5|15|TRBV19|.
TGTGCCAGTAGTATGCCCGGAGTGGGCAATCAGCCCCAGCATTTT
CASSMPGVGNQPQHF
>.|TRBJ1-5|14|TRBV7-9|TRBD1
TGTGCCAGCAGCTTAGGACAGGGTACTCAGCCCCAGCATTTT
CASSLGQGTQPQHF
>.|TRBJ1-1|13|TRBV28|TRBD1
TGTGCCAGCACCAGACAGGGCCTCACTGAAGCTTTCTTT
CASTRQGLTEAFF
>.|TRBJ1-6|15|TRBV18|TRBD1
TGTGCCAGCTCACCCGGACAGGGAGATAATTCACCCCTCCACTTT
CASSPGQGDNSPLHF
>.|TRBJ1-3|17|TRBV4-3|.
TGCGCCAGCAGCCGCGTGTCGGTTAGTCGGGAGAGAAACACCATATATTTT
CASSRVSVSRERNTIYF
>.|TRBJ2-3|16|TRBV4-2|.
TGTGCCAGCAGCCAAGATTGGTCTAGGGGAACAGATACGCAGTATTTT
CASSQDWSRGTDTQYF
>.|TRBJ1-3|16|TRBV7-9|.
TGTGCCAGCAGCTTGCCTCAAGGGGGTCTTGGAAACACCATATATTTT
CASSLPQGGLGNTIYF
>.|TRBJ2-5|15|TRBV5-1|TRBD2
TGCGCCAGCAGCTGGTCGGAGCGGGGGTTTGAGACCCAGTACTTC
CASSWSERGFETQYF
>.|TRBJ1-1|13|TRBV27|TRBD1
TGTGCCAGCAGTCCAGACAGGGTTTCAGAAGCTTTCTTT
CASSPDRVSEAFF
>.|TRBJ1-2|14|TRBV9|.
TGTGCCAGCAGCGTAGGAGGCGGGACCTATGGCTACACCTTC
CASSVGGGTYGYTF
>few|TRBJ2-7|15|TRBV12-2|.
TGTGCAAGTCGCTTTCGGCTAGCGCACTCCTACGAGCAGTACTTC
CASRFRLAHSYEQYF
>.|TRBJ1-2|14|TRBV5-1|.
TGCGCCAGCAGCAAGGACAGTTCGGGCTATGGCTACACCTTC
CASSKDSSGYGYTF
>.|TRBJ2-5|17|TRBV7-2|TRBD2
TGTGCCAGCAGCTTTTTATTAGCGGGGGGGCCCCGAGAGACCCAGTACTTC
CASSFLLAGGPRETQYF
>.|TRBJ2-7|18|TRBV6-2/TRBV6-3|TRBD2
TGTGCCAGCACCCCGGGTTTTGGACTAGCGGGAGTCGGCTACGAGCAGTACTTC
CASTPGFGLAGVGYEQYF
>few|TRBJ2-2|16|TRBV11-2|.
TGTGCCAGCAGCTTAGTGGCGGGAACAACGGGCGGGGAGCTGTTTTTT
CASSLVAGTTGGELFF
>.|TRBJ2-1|14|TRBV29-1|.
TGCAGCGTTGAAGATCCGACAGTCTACAATGAGCAGTTCTTC
CSVEDPTVYNEQFF
>.|TRBJ1-2|14|TRBV6-5|.
TGTGCCAGCAGTTCCCCTCACAGAAACTATGGCTACACCTTC
CASSSPHRNYGYTF
>.|TRBJ2-3|15|TRBV6-5|TRBD1
TGTGCCAGCAGGGGGACAGGGGAGACTGGGTATACGCAGTATTTT
CASRGTGETGYTQYF
>.|TRBJ2-7|12|TRBV7-8|.
TGTGCCAGCAGCTTAAATATCGGGGAGCAGTACTTC
CASSLNIGEQYF
>.|TRBJ1-1|16|TRBV5-1|TRBD1
TGCGCCAGCAGCGAAGCCGGGACAGGGAGAAACACTGAAGCTTTCTTT
CASSEAGTGRNTEAFF
>.|TRBJ1-5|17|TRBV9|.
TGTGCCAGCAGCGTAGTGTACAGGGCTCGGGGCAATCAGCCCCAGCATTTT
CASSVVYRARGNQPQHF
>.|TRBJ2-1|16|TRBV4-1|TRBD2
TGCGCCAGCAGCCAAGTACTAGCGGGCTCCTACAATGAGCAGTTCTTC
CASSQVLAGSYNEQFF
>.|TRBJ2-5|17|TRBV7-2|TRBD2
TGTGCCAGCAGGAGACCCGGGACTAGCGGAGGTCAAGAGACCCAGTACTTC
CASRRPGTSGGQETQYF
>.|TRBJ2-3|16|TRBV7-9|TRBD2
TGTGCCAGCAGCTCACTAGCGGGAGAGGGGACAGATACGCAGTATTTT
CASSSLAGEGTDTQYF
>.|TRBJ1-2|15|TRBV2|.
TGTGCCAGCAGTGATTGGAGACAGGAGGTCTATGGCTACACCTTC
CASSDWRQEVYGYTF
>.|TRBJ1-3|15|TRBV6-5|.
TGTGCCAGCAGTTACTCGCGGAGCGGTGGAAACACCATATATTTT
CASSYSRSGGNTIYF
>.|TRBJ1-2|18|TRBV3-1/TRBV3-2|.
TGTGCCAGCAGCCAAGAAAGATATGAGAGCGGAGCAAACTATGGCTACACCTTC
CASSQERYESGANYGYTF
>few|TRBJ1-2|15|TRBV20-1|TRBD1
TGCAGTGCTAGTCTACTCTCGGCAGGGGGAAAAGGCTACACCTTC
CSASLLSAGGKGYTF
>.|TRBJ1-6|15|TRBV2|.
TGTGCCAGCAGTGAATGGGGAGGGGCTGATTCACCCCTCCACTTT
CASSEWGGADSPLHF
>.|TRBJ1-5|15|TRBV19|.
TGTGCCAGTAGGAGGACAGAAACCGACTATCAGCCCCAGCATTTT
CASRRTETDYQPQHF
>.|TRBJ1-1|14|TRBV5-1|.
TGCGCCAGCAGCAGCACAGGGTTAAACACTGAAGCTTTCTTT
CASSSTGLNTEAFF
>.|TRBJ2-7|15|TRBV5-1|TRBD1
TGCGCCAGCAGCTTGCAGGGGGATCTTACCTACGAGCAGTACTTC
CASSLQGDLTYEQYF
>.|TRBJ1-2|14|TRBV9|TRBD1
TGTGCCAGCAGTCAACAGGGGGCAAACTATGGCTACACCTTC
CASSQQGANYGYTF
>few|TRBJ2-3|16|TRBV6-2/TRBV6-3|.
TGTGCCAGCAGTCACCGACACGTGTCCCTCACAGATACGCAGTATTTT
CASSHRHVSLTDTQYF
>once|TRBJ1-1|13|TRBV29-1|TRBD1
TGCAGCGTCGACGGGACAGGGCGGACTGAAGCTTTCTTT
CSVDGTGRTEAFF